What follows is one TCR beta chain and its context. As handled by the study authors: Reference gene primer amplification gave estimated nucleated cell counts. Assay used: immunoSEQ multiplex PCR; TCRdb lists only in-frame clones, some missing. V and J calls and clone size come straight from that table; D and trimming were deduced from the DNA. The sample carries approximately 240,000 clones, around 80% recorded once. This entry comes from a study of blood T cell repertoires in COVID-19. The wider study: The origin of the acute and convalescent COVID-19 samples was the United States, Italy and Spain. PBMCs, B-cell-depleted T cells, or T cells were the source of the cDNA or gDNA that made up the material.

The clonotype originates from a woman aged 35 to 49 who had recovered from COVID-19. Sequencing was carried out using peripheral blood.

CDR3 bases: TGCGCCAGCCAAAGGGGGCCTCAAACCTACGAGCAGTACTTC. This translates into CASQRGPQTYEQYF. The V call is TRBV10-2, the J call TRBJ2-7, with TRBD1 matching 7 bases. There are 14 residues in the CDR3. CDR1 is WSHSY and CDR2 is SAAADI in the germline V gene. V shed 8 bases, J shed 2 bases, and the junction held 9 bases outside the gene matches.